Sequencing of this TCR beta chain was carried out in a study of PD-1 blockade in classical Hodgkin lymphoma. Clones were sequenced by immunoSEQ multiplex PCR, and TCRdb holds only the in-frame ones, with some missing. This table has approximately 41,000 clones, 66% appearing once. V lost 2 bases and J 0 bases, leaving 7 bases between the germline ends. The CDR3 spans 14 residues. Germline V gene sequence: CDR1 SGHNT, CDR2 YYREEE (reference sequence). Stated time point: cycle 4 day 1 (C4D1), after about 6 weeks of nivolumab. All the patients suffered relapse after autologous stem cell transplantation, and brentuximab vedotin exposure differed.

This material consisted of peripheral blood mononuclear cells (PBMCs), taken before the fourth cycle of nivolumab. The TCR was taken from a human donor with classical Hodgkin lymphoma. The chain carries TRBV5-4 and TRBJ2-3, with D tentatively TRBD2 (5 bases). CDR3 in amino acids: CASSFRGSTDTQYF. In nucleotides, the CDR3 is TGTGCCAGCAGCTTTCGCGGGAGCACAGATACGCAGTATTTT.